These 26 T cell receptor beta chains were sequenced from one sample in a study of blood T cell repertoires in COVID-19. Profiling relied on immunoSEQ multiplex PCR, and the TCRdb table lists in-frame clones only, not all of them. The profile shows under 500,000 clones, roughly 89% of them singletons. Sequencing used peripheral blood. The receptors come from a woman in her 30s with acute or convalescent COVID-19.

The gene calls are TRBV19 and TRBJ2-5; D possibly corresponds to TRBD2 (7 bases). The CDR3 totals 15 residues. Trimming left V 5 bases short and J 4 bases short, with 17 bases between. CDR1 LNHDA and CDR2 SQIVND come from the germline V gene (reference sequence). The CDR3 spells CASSAAQRGGETQYF. In nucleotides, the CDR3 is TGTGCCAGTAGTGCGGCTCAGAGGGGGGGAGAGACCCAGTACTTC.

The chain has TRBV12-3 or TRBV12-4 and TRBJ1-2; 8 nucleotides agree with TRBD1. This CDR3 contains 13 residues. J gave up 4 bases and V 7 bases, and 5 bases lay outside the gene matches. CDR3 loop: CASTNRGSYGYTF. CDR3 DNA: TGTGCCAGCACGAACAGGGGGAGCTATGGCTACACCTTC.

DNA for the CDR3: TGTGCCAGCAGCTTCGGTAGCACAGATACGCAGTATTTT. Protein sequence: CASSFGSTDTQYF. The gene calls are TRBV7-8 and TRBJ2-3; D gene uncertain. V shed 3 bases and J shed 0 bases, with 4 bases lying between them. This CDR3 contains 13 residues. The germline V gene has CDR1 SGHVS and CDR2 FQNEAQ.

CDR3 DNA: TGTGCCAGCAGCTTAGTGGCAGTCAATGAGCAGTTCTTC. It yields the protein CASSLVAVNEQFF. The J gene is TRBJ2-1, the V gene TRBV11-2; D gene uncertain. The length of the CDR3 is 13 residues. The V gene lost 1 base and the J gene lost 6 bases, with 7 bases spanning the gap. Germline CDR1 SGHAT, CDR2 FQNNGV.

The chain is built from TRBV5-6 and TRBJ1-2; 7 bases fit TRBD1. Looked up from germline, CDR1 is SGHDT and CDR2 is YYEEEE. This CDR3 is built from 16 residues. Germline trimming cut 5 bases from V and 5 bases from J; bases unmatched to any gene: 15. Here the CDR3 DNA reads TGTGCCAGCAGTCAACTTGGTTCAGGGGGAGAGTATGGCTACACCTTC. It codes for CASSQLGSGGEYGYTF.

This chain connects TRBV29-1 to TRBJ1-1; D is perhaps TRBD1 (6 bases). The CDR3 contains 15 residues. The ends were cut back, 5 bases at V and 2 bases at J, with 18 bases in the middle. Germline CDR1 SQVTM, CDR2 ANQGSEA. CDR3 bases: TGCAGCGTTCGTTACGGGGGGCGGAAAAACACTGAAGCTTTCTTT. Protein sequence: CSVRYGGRKNTEAFF.

The CDR3 nucleotides are TGCAGTGCTGATGTCCTAGACGAGCAGTACTTC. This gives the protein CSADVLDEQYF. The rearrangement joins TRBV20-1 to TRBJ2-7; no reliable D call. Looked up from germline, CDR1 is DFQATT and CDR2 is SNEGSKA (reference sequence). The CDR3 loop spans 11 amino acids. The germline V and J ends were trimmed by 5 bases and 5 bases, with 10 bases remaining between them.

The J gene is TRBJ2-5, the V gene TRBV5-5; no definite D call. The CDR3 runs to 14 residues. V lost 0 bases to trimming and J lost 4 bases, with 10 bases between them. Germline loops: CDR1 SGHKS, CDR2 YYEKEE (reference sequence). The CDR3 sequence: CASSLAVGGETQYF. The CDR3 nucleotides are TGTGCCAGCAGCTTGGCGGTAGGCGGAGAGACCCAGTACTTC.

This clone was counted between two and nine times. The chain couples TRBV3-1 (or the pseudogene TRBV3-2) to TRBJ1-6; D remains unclear. The CDR3 is 15 amino acids. Germline CDR1 is LGHDT and CDR2 is YNNKEL (reference sequence). Trimming left V 2 bases short and J 6 bases short, with 11 bases between. The CDR3, as DNA: TGTGCCAGCAGCCAAACTGGAGGATTTAATTCACCCCTCCACTTT. Its translation is CASSQTGGFNSPLHF.

This clone came up once. V gene TRBV11-1 combines with J gene TRBJ2-3, with TRBD2 matching over 8 bases. The CDR3 sequence is 14 residues long. V lost 4 bases and J lost 6; bases outside the gene matches: 6. Germline V gene data show CDR1 as SGHAT and CDR2 as FQDESV (reference sequence). The CDR3 loop is CASSSPAGADTQYF. CDR3 nucleotides: TGTGCCAGCAGCTCCCCAGCGGGGGCCGATACGCAGTATTTT. Full variable domain (missing parts from reference TRBV11-1 and TRBJ2-3): EAEVAQSPRYKITEKSQAVAFWCDPISGHATLYWYRQILGQGPELLVQFQDESVVDDSQLPKDRFSAERLKGVDSTLKIQPAELGDSAMYLCASSSPAGADTQYFGPGTRLTVL.

V gene TRBV7-3 combines with J gene TRBJ2-3; 7 bases align to TRBD1. Per germline, CDR1 SGHTA and CDR2 FQGTGA. The CDR3 length is 14 residues. The ends lost 1 base at V and 6 bases at J; junction bases unmatched: 4. The CDR3 loop reads CASSLNRGVDTQYF. The CDR3 region has the DNA TGTGCCAGCAGCTTAAACAGGGGAGTGGATACGCAGTATTTT.

The V and J genes are TRBV11-2 and TRBJ1-2, with TRBD1 matching over 9 bases. V shed 5 bases, J shed 4 bases, and the junction held 11 bases outside the gene matches. The CDR3 is 16 amino acids. Per the germline V gene, CDR1 is SGHAT and CDR2 is FQNNGV. DNA of the CDR3: TGTGCCAGCAGCCGCCCGGGACAGGGTGCCCCCTATGGCTACACCTTC. Encoded protein: CASSRPGQGAPYGYTF.

The chain is built from TRBV3-1 (or the pseudogene TRBV3-2) and TRBJ2-3; the D gene is possibly TRBD1 (5 bases). Germline-derived CDR1 and CDR2 are LGHDT and YNNKEL (reference sequence). The CDR3 contains 16 residues. V dropped 0 bases and J dropped 4 bases, with 14 bases sitting between them. CDR3 sequence: CASSQDSGHGADTQYF. In nucleotides, the CDR3 is TGTGCCAGCAGCCAAGATTCAGGACACGGCGCAGATACGCAGTATTTT.

The rearrangement joins TRBV4-1 to TRBJ2-7, with 9 bases fitting TRBD1. CDR3 size: 15 residues. V gave up 1 base and J gave up 3 bases; unmatched junction bases: 4. The germline CDR1 and CDR2 sequences are MGHRA and YSYEKL. CDR3 region: CASSQGEGQGYEQYF. The CDR3 DNA reads as TGCGCCAGCAGCCAAGGTGAGGGACAGGGCTACGAGCAGTACTTC.

A single count supports this clone. The V call is TRBV27, the J call TRBJ2-7; 10 bases align to TRBD1. The V gene end was trimmed by 5 bases and the J gene end by 4 bases; junction bases not matched to a gene: 8. This CDR3 contains 15 residues. Germline CDR1 MNHEY, CDR2 SMNVEV (reference sequence). In DNA form, the CDR3 reads TGTGCCAGCAGTCCCCATGGGACAGGGGTATACGAGCAGTACTTC. Its translation is CASSPHGTGVYEQYF.

This chain connects TRBV2 to TRBJ1-4, with TRBD1 matching 7 bases. J was trimmed by 8 bases and V by 6 bases; bases with no gene match: 15. The CDR3 consists of 16 residues. Germline V gene sequence: CDR1 SNHLY, CDR2 FYNNEI. The CDR3 nucleotides are TGTGCCAGCAGCGATCCATGGACAGGCCGGGGGGAAAAACTGTTTTTT. Amino acids: CASSDPWTGRGEKLFF.

This clone was seen a handful of times. This rearrangement joins TRBV7-2 to TRBJ1-5; TRBD1 might be the D (5 bases). Trimming shortened V by 0 bases and J by 5 bases, and 8 bases separated the two germline ends. Per germline, CDR1 SGHTA and CDR2 FQGNSA. The CDR3 length is 14 residues. CDR3 region: CASSLARDYQPQHF. The CDR3 DNA reads TGTGCCAGCAGCTTAGCCAGGGACTATCAGCCCCAGCATTTT. The entire variable domain, with the rest obtained from reference TRBV7-2 and TRBJ1-5, is as follows: GAGVSQSPSNKVTEKGKDVELRCDPISGHTALYWYRQSLGQGLEFLIYFQGNSAPDKSGLPSDRFSAERTGGSVSTLTIQRTQQEDSAVYLCASSLARDYQPQHFGDGTRLSIL.

The rearrangement links TRBV7-9 to TRBJ1-2, with 10 bases aligning to TRBD1. The CDR3 contains 14 residues. Per germline, CDR1 SEHNR and CDR2 FQNEAQ (reference sequence). Trimming cost V 1 base and J 6 bases; bases outside gene matches: 2. The CDR3 here is CASSLGTGGNGYTF. Written as DNA, the CDR3 is TGTGCCAGCAGCTTAGGGACAGGGGGAAATGGCTACACCTTC.

V usage is TRBV19 and J usage is TRBJ2-5, with a weak D call TRBD1 (6 bases). The CDR3 runs 15 residues. Germline V gives CDR1 LNHDA, CDR2 SQIVND (reference sequence). Trimming removed 4 bases at V and 5 bases at J, with 17 bases between. The DNA for the CDR3 is TGTGCCAGTAGTACCCTACGGACAGTCTCGGAGACCCAGTACTTC. Protein: CASSTLRTVSETQYF.

The J gene is TRBJ1-2, the V gene TRBV27, with TRBD1 matching over 11 bases. CDR1 and CDR2 from the germline V gene are MNHEY and SMNVEV (reference sequence). The length of the CDR3 is 16 residues. Trimming removed 5 bases from V and 7 bases from J; junction bases left unmatched: 12. The chain's CDR3 is CASSPYGQGASRGYTF. DNA of the CDR3: TGTGCCAGCAGTCCCTACGGACAGGGGGCGTCGCGTGGCTACACCTTC.

The chain employs TRBV6-2 or TRBV6-3 and TRBJ2-5; TRBD2 aligns across 9 bases. This CDR3 has 16 amino acids. J was trimmed by 5 bases and V by 1 base; bases with no gene match: 8. CDR1 is MNHEY, CDR2 SVGEGT, per germline. The CDR3 DNA is TGTGCCAGCAGTTACTTTACACTAGCGGGCGGGGAGACCCAGTACTTC. This translates into CASSYFTLAGGETQYF.

The V call is TRBV7-2, the J call TRBJ2-5; 8 bases are a match to TRBD2. V lost 3 bases, J lost 2 bases, and 5 bases stayed unmatched. The CDR3 has 15 residues. Germline loops: CDR1 SGHTA, CDR2 FQGNSA. The CDR3 is CASSFSGAIQETQYF. In nucleotides, the CDR3 is TGTGCCAGCAGCTTTAGCGGGGCCATACAAGAGACCCAGTACTTC.

V usage is TRBV2 and J usage is TRBJ1-6; 8 bases agree with TRBD1. The CDR3 has 15 residues. From germline, CDR1 is SNHLY and CDR2 FYNNEI. Unmatched junction bases numbered 6, after V lost 4 bases and J lost 7 bases. CDR3 loop: CASSGTGKYNSPLHF. In DNA form, the CDR3 reads TGTGCCAGCAGTGGGACAGGGAAATACAATTCACCCCTCCACTTT.

The chain joins TRBV24-1 to TRBJ2-2; no reliable D call. The CDR3 is 16 amino acids. With 0 bases removed from V and 0 bases from J, the gap between germline ends came to 7 bases. Germline V lookup: CDR1 KGHDR, CDR2 SFDVKD. CDR3 coding DNA: TGTGCCACCAGTGATTTGCGCGCAACGAACACCGGGGAGCTGTTTTTT. Translated: CATSDLRATNTGELFF.

The rearrangement joins TRBV18 to TRBJ2-1; D is undetermined. Trimming left V 4 bases short and J 7 bases short, with 8 bases between. Germline CDR1 and CDR2: KGHSH and LQKENI. This CDR3 region has 12 residues. CDR3: CASSLPRNEQFF. The CDR3, as DNA: TGTGCCAGCTCACTCCCCAGGAATGAGCAGTTCTTC.

The chain has TRBV6-5 and TRBJ1-6; 9 bases agree with TRBD1. Germline values: CDR1 MNHEY, CDR2 SVGAGI. The CDR3 has 15 amino acids. Germline trimming cut 7 bases from V and 8 bases from J; bases unmatched to any gene: 9. The CDR3 region has the DNA TGTGCCAGCACCTCCGGGACAGGGTTGTATTCACCCCTCCACTTT. Translated: CASTSGTGLYSPLHF.